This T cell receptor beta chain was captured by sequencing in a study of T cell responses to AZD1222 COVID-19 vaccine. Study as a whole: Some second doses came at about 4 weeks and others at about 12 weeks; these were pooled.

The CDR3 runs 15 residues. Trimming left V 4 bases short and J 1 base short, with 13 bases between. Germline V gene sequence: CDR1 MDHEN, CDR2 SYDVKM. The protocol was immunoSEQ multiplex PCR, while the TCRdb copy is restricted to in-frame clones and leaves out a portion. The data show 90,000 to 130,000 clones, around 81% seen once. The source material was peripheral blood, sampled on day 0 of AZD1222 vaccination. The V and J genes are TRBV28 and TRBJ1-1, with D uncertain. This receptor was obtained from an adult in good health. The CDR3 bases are TGTGCCAGCAGTTCCTCCTCTCTCGGGAACACTGAAGCTTTCTTT. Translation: CASSSSSLGNTEAFF.